This T cell receptor (beta chain) was sequenced for a study of T cells in narcolepsy. Here immunoSEQ multiplex PCR was the method, and the copy in TCRdb shows in-frame clones only, minus some. This sample has some 30,000 clones, with approximately 80% found just once. In germline, CDR1 is WSHSY, CDR2 SAAADI. The V and J ends lost 2 bases and 5 bases, in that order; junction bases with no gene match: 8. The CDR3 runs to 15 residues. Sample: memory (CD45RA-) CD4+ T cells from blood. V and J are TRBV10-2 and TRBJ2-5, with 7 nucleotides matching TRBD1. This TCR was recovered from a human donor in good health. The CDR3 coding sequence is TGCGCCAGCAGTGAGGACAGGGTTAGAGTGGAGACCCAGTACTTC. It codes for CASSEDRVRVETQYF.